Shown below are 24 T cell receptor beta chains from a single sample sequenced in a study of T-cell reconstitution after alpha-beta-depleted transplantation in children. A library of TCRbeta sequences, prepared with unique molecular identifiers, was generated. TCRdb processed the PCR reads anew with MiXCR; each CDR3 protein has one entry. The table records tens of thousands of distinct CDR3 sequences, about 6.2% of them present only once. Specimen: PBMCs, mostly from graft donor cells, collected 180 days after TCRalphabeta/CD19-depleted stem cell transplant. The source of these receptors is a male patient younger than 18 who had a stem cell transplant for acute myeloid leukemia, so the T cells may come from the graft donor.

This clonotype appeared many times. The chain couples TRBV9 to TRBJ2-2, with 15 bases that match TRBD2. Germline trimming cut 3 bases from V and 5 bases from J; bases unmatched to any gene: 5. This CDR3 has 17 residues. Germline lookup yields CDR1 SGDLS and CDR2 YYNGEE. CDR3 sequence: CASSGGLAGGGTGELFF. CDR3 DNA: TGTGCCAGCAGCGGGGGACTAGCGGGAGGAGGTACCGGGGAGCTGTTTTTT. Full variable domain (missing parts from reference TRBV9 and TRBJ2-2): DSGVTQTPKHLITATGQRVTLRCSPRSGDLSVYWYQQSLDQGLQFLIQYYNGEERAKGNILERFSAQQFPDLHSELNLSSLELGDSALYFCASSGGLAGGGTGELFFGEGSRLTVL.

This clonotype was found many times. The rearrangement uses TRBV19 and TRBJ2-3; possibly TRBD1 or TRBD2 for D (6 bases each). Looked up from germline, CDR1 is LNHDA and CDR2 is SQIVND (reference sequence). V dropped 8 bases and J dropped 5 bases, with 14 bases sitting between them. The CDR3 extends over 13 amino acids. The DNA of the CDR3 is TGTGCCAGTGGCCGGGGGCGGAGAGATACGCAGTATTTT. It is translated as CASGRGRRDTQYF.

This clonotype was observed many times. The rearrangement uses TRBV19 and TRBJ1-1, with a possible D match to TRBD1 (5 bases). CDR1 LNHDA and CDR2 SQIVND come from the germline V gene (reference sequence). The V end lost 9 bases, the J end lost 9 bases, and 14 bases lay between the germline ends. The CDR3 runs to 11 residues. CDR3 sequence (DNA): TGTGCCAGCCGTCAGGGAAGCCAAGCTTTCTTT. Amino acid sequence: CASRQGSQAFF.

This clonotype was recorded at least ten times. The chain is built from TRBV29-1 and TRBJ2-1; TRBD2 agrees at 9 bases. Germline CDR1 SQVTM, CDR2 ANQGSEA. The V gene end was trimmed by 3 bases and the J gene end by 8 bases; junction bases not matched to a gene: 8. The CDR3 totals 14 residues. The CDR3 is CSVEWSSGTDEQFF. DNA for the CDR3: TGCAGCGTTGAGTGGTCTAGCGGGACAGATGAGCAGTTCTTC.

This clonotype was seen repeatedly, ten times or more. The rearrangement links TRBV7-9 to TRBJ2-2, with 9 bases lining up with TRBD1. The CDR3 runs 17 residues. Trimming removed 3 bases from V and 1 base from J; junction bases left unmatched: 6. Germline lookup yields CDR1 SEHNR and CDR2 FQNEAQ (reference sequence). Here the CDR3 DNA reads TGTGCCAGCAGCTTTGGGGGACAGGGAAGGAACACCGGGGAGCTGTTTTTT. Its translation is CASSFGGQGRNTGELFF. Variable domain in full (rest from reference TRBV7-9 and TRBJ2-2): DTGVSQNPRHKITKRGQNVTFRCDPISEHNRLYWYRQTLGQGPEFLTYFQNEAQLEKSRLLSDRFSAERPKGSFSTLEIQRTEQGDSAMYLCASSFGGQGRNTGELFFGEGSRLTVL.

The rearrangement joins TRBV5-5 to TRBJ2-1; D ambiguous. V lost 9 bases, J lost 0 bases, and 16 bases lay in between. CDR1 is SGHKS and CDR2 is YYEKEE in the germline V gene (reference sequence). CDR3 length equals 15 residues. The CDR3 loop reads CAMGPRLLSYNEQFF. CDR3 nucleotide sequence: TGTGCCATGGGCCCCCGGTTGCTCTCCTACAATGAGCAGTTCTTC.

This clonotype was recorded at least ten times. CDR3: CASSPSLGMNTEAFF. CDR3 coding DNA: TGCGCCAGCAGCCCTAGCCTGGGGATGAACACTGAAGCTTTCTTT. The chain has TRBV5-1 and TRBJ1-1, with D unresolved. Trimming cost V 4 bases and J 0 bases, with 13 bases left between them. Per the germline V gene, CDR1 is SGHRS and CDR2 is YFSETQ. This CDR3 is 15 amino acids long.

This clonotype was picked up many times. V gene TRBV18 combines with J gene TRBJ2-2, with D uncertain. CDR1 and CDR2 (germline): KGHSH, LQKENI. The CDR3 consists of 12 residues. Trimming left V 2 bases short and J 4 bases short, with 2 bases between. As DNA, the CDR3 is TGTGCCAGCTCACCATTCACCGGGGAGCTGTTTTTT. Its protein product is CASSPFTGELFF. The full variable domain, with the rest looked up from reference TRBV18 and TRBJ2-2, is NAGVMQNPRHLVRRRGQEARLRCSPMKGHSHVYWYRQLPEEGLKFMVYLQKENIIDESGMPKERFSAEFPKEGPSILRIQQVVRGDSAAYFCASSPFTGELFFGEGSRLTVL.

This clonotype was recorded at least ten times. The V gene is TRBV20-1, the J gene TRBJ2-2; D is possibly TRBD1 or TRBD2 (5 bases each). The V gene lost 0 bases and the J gene lost 6 bases, with 14 bases spanning the gap. The CDR3 spans 15 residues. The germline gives CDR1 DFQATT, CDR2 SNEGSKA (reference sequence). Written as DNA, the CDR3 is TGCAGTGCTAGAGATATTCGGGGACGGTCCGGGGAGCTGTTTTTT. This translates into CSARDIRGRSGELFF.

This clonotype was seen ten or more times. This sequence joins TRBV20-1 and TRBJ2-5; D gene unclear. The CDR3 is 13 residues long. V dropped 5 bases and J dropped 1 base, with 11 bases sitting between them. Germline lookup yields CDR1 DFQATT and CDR2 SNEGSKA (reference sequence). Here the CDR3 reads CSAGNSVQETQYF. CDR3 coding DNA: TGCAGTGCTGGCAACTCGGTCCAAGAGACCCAGTACTTC.

The chain recombines TRBV7-9 with TRBJ1-3; the match to TRBD1 covers 7 bases. Trimming removed 5 bases from V and 4 bases from J; junction bases left unmatched: 8. This CDR3 has 15 residues. Germline-derived CDR1 and CDR2 are SEHNR and FQNEAQ (reference sequence). The CDR3 DNA is TGTGCCAGCAGCCAACCGGGACAGCCCGGAAACACCATATATTTT. Protein product: CASSQPGQPGNTIYF. Filled out from reference TRBV7-9 and TRBJ1-3, the complete variable domain reads DTGVSQNPRHKITKRGQNVTFRCDPISEHNRLYWYRQTLGQGPEFLTYFQNEAQLEKSRLLSDRFSAERPKGSFSTLEIQRTEQGDSAMYLCASSQPGQPGNTIYFGEGSWLTVV.

This rearrangement joins TRBV7-2 to TRBJ2-1; 11 bases map to TRBD2. Trimming removed 5 bases from V and 7 bases from J; junction bases left unmatched: 10. Germline V gives CDR1 SGHTA, CDR2 FQGNSA. The CDR3 has 16 amino acids. The DNA of the CDR3 is TGTGCCAGCAGCCCGTGGAGTCTAGCGGGAGGTAATGAGCAGTTCTTC. It encodes CASSPWSLAGGNEQFF. The full variable domain, with the rest looked up from reference TRBV7-2 and TRBJ2-1, is GAGVSQSPSNKVTEKGKDVELRCDPISGHTALYWYRQSLGQGLEFLIYFQGNSAPDKSGLPSDRFSAERTGGSVSTLTIQRTQQEDSAVYLCASSPWSLAGGNEQFFGPGTRLTVL.

In its sample, this clonotype was seen many times. The chain employs TRBV11-2 and TRBJ1-4, with D perhaps TRBD1 (5 bases). CDR3 size: 20 residues. Trimming took 1 base from V and 7 from J, leaving 28 bases between them. Germline V gene lookup returns CDR1 SGHAT and CDR2 FQNNGV. DNA of the CDR3: TGTGCCAGCAGCTTAGTGGGGGTGGGCTTAGCAACGGGCCGCGGTGAAAAACTGTTTTTT. This gives the protein CASSLVGVGLATGRGEKLFF.

V is TRBV30 and J is TRBJ1-5; 7 bases match TRBD1. Unmatched junction bases numbered 13, after V lost 5 bases and J lost 9 bases. CDR3 size: 14 residues. Per germline, CDR1 GTSNPN and CDR2 SVGIG (reference sequence). The CDR3 sequence: CAWGLTGKFSPQHF. The CDR3 nucleotides are TGTGCCTGGGGGCTGACAGGGAAATTCTCGCCCCAGCATTTT.

This clonotype has a count of ten or more. CDR3 nucleotide sequence: TGTGCCAGCAGCTTAGGCCTCTCGGGGCGGAGGAATGAAAAACTGTTTTTT. Protein sequence: CASSLGLSGRRNEKLFF. The chain carries TRBV7-9 and TRBJ1-4, with a weak D call TRBD1 (5 bases). V shed 1 base and J shed 5 bases, with 17 bases lying between them. Per germline, CDR1 SEHNR and CDR2 FQNEAQ (reference sequence). The CDR3 extends over 17 amino acids.

There are many counts of this clonotype. This chain links TRBV20-1 with TRBJ2-7; D ambiguous. The CDR3 has 11 amino acids. CDR1 is DFQATT, CDR2 SNEGSKA, per germline (reference sequence). Trimming shortened V by 6 bases and J by 4 bases, and 10 bases separated the two germline ends. The CDR3 coding sequence is TGCAGTGCCCCGGTCGAGTACGAGCAGTACTTC. This sequence encodes CSAPVEYEQYF.

This clonotype has a count of ten or more. This chain connects TRBV11-2 to TRBJ2-7; 7 bases are shared with TRBD1. The V and J ends lost 0 bases and 5 bases, in that order; junction bases with no gene match: 7. Germline V gene lookup returns CDR1 SGHAT and CDR2 FQNNGV. The CDR3 is made up of 15 amino acids. CDR3 loop: CASSLDGRGRNEQYF. Written as DNA, the CDR3 is TGTGCCAGCAGCTTAGATGGCAGGGGGAGAAACGAGCAGTACTTC.

This clonotype was recorded at least ten times. The gene calls are TRBV2 and TRBJ2-7; D is perhaps TRBD2 (5 bases). V dropped 3 bases and J dropped 3 bases, with 15 bases sitting between them. The CDR3 sequence is 15 residues long. Germline CDR1 reads SNHLY; CDR2 reads FYNNEI. CDR3 nucleotides: TGTGCCAGCAGTGACGGAGGCGACTACTACTACGAGCAGTACTTC. Translated, it gives CASSDGGDYYYEQYF.

The sample holds many counts of this clonotype. The V call is TRBV4-1, the J call TRBJ2-1; D is undetermined. CDR3 size: 13 residues. Trimming took off 5 bases at V and 6 bases at J, with 11 bases between the two ends. Germline values: CDR1 MGHRA, CDR2 YSYEKL. The CDR3 is CASSSSDTNEQFF. The CDR3 DNA reads TGCGCCAGCAGCTCCTCCGATACCAATGAGCAGTTCTTC.

This clonotype was found many times. The chain couples TRBV4-2 to TRBJ2-4, with D possibly TRBD2 on 6 matching bases. This CDR3 region has 20 residues. With 0 bases removed from V and 2 bases from J, the gap between germline ends came to 23 bases. Germline V lookup: CDR1 LGHNA, CDR2 YNFKEQ. CDR3 region: CASSQEQHLGGMRTKNIQYF. The CDR3 nucleotides are TGTGCCAGCAGCCAAGAACAGCATCTGGGGGGAATGAGAACCAAAAACATTCAGTACTTC.

This clonotype was observed at least ten times. CDR3 in amino acids: CAWNLPGTSNTEAFF. The CDR3 DNA follows: TGTGCCTGGAATCTCCCCGGGACTTCGAACACTGAAGCTTTCTTT. V usage is TRBV30 and J usage is TRBJ1-1, with D perhaps matching TRBD1 (5 bases). This CDR3 has 15 amino acids. The germline V and J ends were trimmed by 4 bases and 1 base, with 16 bases remaining between them. Per the germline V gene, CDR1 is GTSNPN and CDR2 is SVGIG (reference sequence).

There are many counts of this clonotype. The CDR3 spells CSASLPGGLSTEAFF. The CDR3 region has the DNA TGCAGTGCTAGCTTGCCAGGGGGATTGAGCACTGAAGCTTTCTTT. The chain employs TRBV20-1 and TRBJ1-1, with 7 positions matching TRBD1. The CDR3 is 15 amino acids. Trimming cost V 3 bases and J 4 bases; bases outside gene matches: 11. CDR1 is DFQATT, CDR2 SNEGSKA, per germline (reference sequence).

This clonotype was detected ten times or more. The chain has TRBV6-1 and TRBJ2-5; TRBD1 aligns across 10 bases. The CDR3 contains 15 residues. Unmatched junction bases numbered 8, after V lost 4 bases and J lost 6 bases. Germline CDR1 and CDR2: MNHNS and SASEGT. The DNA for the CDR3 is TGTGCCAGCAGTGGGACACGACAGGGGGCGCAGACCCAGTACTTC. Translation: CASSGTRQGAQTQYF.

This clonotype was recorded many times. The CDR3 region is CASSVGATATGEQFF. The CDR3 bases are TGTGCCAGCAGCGTAGGGGCTACCGCGACGGGTGAGCAGTTCTTC. This chain connects TRBV9 to TRBJ2-1; D remains ambiguous. The germline V and J ends were trimmed by 0 bases and 9 bases, with 16 bases remaining between them. Germline V gene lookup returns CDR1 SGDLS and CDR2 YYNGEE. This CDR3 comprises 15 residues.